These 7 T cell receptor beta chains share one sample of origin, sequenced in a study of regulatory T cells in long-lasting Graves disease. Sequencing libraries for TCR beta were prepared with iRepertoire HTBI primers and Arm-PCR of CDR3 regions. One entry per CDR3 protein results from TCRdb running MiXCR on the multiplex PCR reads. This sample has 350,000 to 500,000 distinct CDR3 sequences, with 14% found just once. This sample's time point: newly diagnosed GD, antithyroid drugs for less than 3 months. Scientists built the TCR library using RNA that was extracted from PBMCs. The same data also went into a second study, on T cells in Graves' hyperthyroidism and ophthalmopathy.

The sample consisted of peripheral blood mononuclear cells (PBMCs), taken at new diagnosis, from a patient treated with antithyroid drugs. The receptor source for this set is a woman between 50 and 59 years old with Graves disease.

This clonotype was found a few times. This CDR3 is missing its conserved last phenylalanine or tryptophan, likely due to a read error. The CDR3, as DNA: TGTGCCAGCAGTACAGTGACAGGGTTGGCTTTCCTT. It yields the protein CASSTVTGLAFL. The chain has TRBV6-1 and TRBJ1-1; TRBD1 matches 7 bases. The V and J ends lost 5 bases and 11 bases, in that order; junction bases with no gene match: 8. CDR1 MNHNS and CDR2 SASEGT come from the germline V gene. There are 12 residues in the CDR3.

This clonotype was counted at least ten times. V gene TRBV2 combines with J gene TRBJ1-5; D perhaps matches TRBD1 (5 bases). Per the germline V gene, CDR1 is SNHLY and CDR2 is FYNNEI. V was trimmed by 3 bases and J by 2 bases, leaving 17 bases between them. CDR3 size: 17 residues. CDR3 nucleotide sequence: TGTGCCAGCAGTGACCACCCGGGGGTGGATGGCAATCAGCCCCAGCATTTT. Amino acid sequence: CASSDHPGVDGNQPQHF.

The rearrangement links TRBV3-1 to TRBJ2-2; perhaps TRBD2 as D (6 bases). The V end lost 2 bases, the J end lost 5 bases, and 15 bases lay between the germline ends. This CDR3 comprises 16 residues. Germline V gives CDR1 LGHDT, CDR2 YNNKEL (reference sequence). The CDR3 region has the DNA TGTGCCAGCAGCCAAATGGGGGGTGCTGGGACCGGGGAGCTGTTTTTT. Protein sequence: CASSQMGGAGTGELFF.

In this sample, this clonotype turned up many times. The rearrangement joins TRBV12-3 or TRBV12-4 to TRBJ1-6, with no clear D. V lost 4 bases and J 7 bases, leaving 5 bases between the germline ends. The CDR3 sequence is 12 residues long. For the CDR3, the DNA is TGTGCCAGCAGTTCACAGAATTCACCCCTCCACTTT. Translated: CASSSQNSPLHF.

The sample holds many counts of this clonotype. The J gene is TRBJ2-7, the V gene TRBV7-9, with TRBD1 matching over 10 bases. The CDR3 loop spans 15 amino acids. Trimming cost V 5 bases and J 3 bases; bases outside gene matches: 7. The germline CDR1 and CDR2 sequences are SEHNR and FQNEAQ (reference sequence). For the CDR3, the DNA is TGTGCCAGCAGCGTCGGGACAGGGGAATACTACGAGCAGTACTTC. It translates to CASSVGTGEYYEQYF. Together with reference TRBV7-9 and TRBJ2-7, the CDR3 gives the full variable domain: DTGVSQNPRHKITKRGQNVTFRCDPISEHNRLYWYRQTLGQGPEFLTYFQNEAQLEKSRLLSDRFSAERPKGSFSTLEIQRTEQGDSAMYLCASSVGTGEYYEQYFGPGTRLTVT.

This clonotype was observed a few times. Relative to the germline gene, one junction end is altered; a read error may explain this. This chain links TRBV3-1 with TRBJ2-2, with 7 nucleotides matching TRBD2. From germline, CDR1 is LGHDT and CDR2 YNNKEL (reference sequence). CDR3 size: 16 residues. For the CDR3, the DNA is TGTGTCAGCAGCCAACAACTGGCGGGAGTAGCCGGGGAGCTGTTTTTT. Translated: CVSSQQLAGVAGELFF.

This clonotype was counted at least ten times. V gene TRBV30 combines with J gene TRBJ1-4; no firm D call. The CDR3 extends over 14 amino acids. Germline CDR1 GTSNPN, CDR2 SVGIG (reference sequence). V lost 0 bases and J lost 0, with 5 bases in between. This CDR3 reads CAWSVSATNEKLFF. CDR3 DNA sequence: TGTGCCTGGAGTGTCTCTGCAACTAATGAAAAACTGTTTTTT.